The T cell receptor (beta chain) described here comes from a study of T-cell memory formation after mild COVID-19. Study at large: TCR clusters showed largely donor specificity. Overall study findings and caveats: Prior to infection, memory already included some responding clones, suggesting cross-reactive memory joined.

5'RACE primed at constant segments yielded TCR alpha and TCR beta cDNA libraries bearing sample barcodes and UMIs. Each CDR3 protein is one row after TCRdb ran MiXCR on the 5' RACE reads. Seen here are roughly 480,000 distinct CDR3 sequences, 20% to 30% observed once, and the top ten hold around 12%. This clonotype occurred a few times. Antigen: not known. The germline gives CDR1 SQVTM, CDR2 ANQGSEA. CDR3 size: 15 residues. V was trimmed by 1 base and J by 7 bases, leaving 20 bases between them. J is TRBJ2-7 and V is TRBV29-1; D not resolved. The sequencing sample was made of PBMCs or a T cell subset sorted from them (not recorded which). The sequence derives from an adult woman who had mild COVID-19 (a few samples of this study predate the infection). Cell type and time point are not known. The CDR3 sequence: CSVEGVDGFIGEQYF. DNA of the CDR3: TGCAGCGTTGAAGGGGTCGATGGGTTTATAGGGGAGCAGTACTTC.